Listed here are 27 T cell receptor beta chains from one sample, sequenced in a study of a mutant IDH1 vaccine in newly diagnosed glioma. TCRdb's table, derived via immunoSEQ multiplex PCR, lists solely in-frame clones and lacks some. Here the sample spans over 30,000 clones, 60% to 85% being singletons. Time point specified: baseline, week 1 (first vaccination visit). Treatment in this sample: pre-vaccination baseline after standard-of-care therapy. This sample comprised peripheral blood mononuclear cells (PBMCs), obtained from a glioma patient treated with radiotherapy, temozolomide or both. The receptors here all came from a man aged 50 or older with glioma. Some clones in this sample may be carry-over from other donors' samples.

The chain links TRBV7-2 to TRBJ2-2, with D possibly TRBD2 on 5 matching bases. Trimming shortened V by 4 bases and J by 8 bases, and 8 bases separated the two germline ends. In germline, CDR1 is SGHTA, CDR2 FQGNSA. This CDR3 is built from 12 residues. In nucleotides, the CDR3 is TGTGCCAGCAGCTCACTAGAAGGGGAGCTGTTTTTT. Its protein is CASSSLEGELFF.

CDR3 DNA: TGTGCCAGCAGCTTATACGCTAACGAGCAGTACTTC. Its protein is CASSLYANEQYF. This chain joins TRBV7-2 and TRBJ2-7; D uncertain. In germline, CDR1 is SGHTA, CDR2 FQGNSA. Trimming left V 2 bases short and J 5 bases short, with 7 bases between. This CDR3 contains 12 residues.

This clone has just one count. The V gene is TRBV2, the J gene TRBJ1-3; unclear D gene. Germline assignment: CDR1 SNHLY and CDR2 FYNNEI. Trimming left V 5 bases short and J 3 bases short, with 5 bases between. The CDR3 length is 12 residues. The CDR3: CASSSIGNTIYF. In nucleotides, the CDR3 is TGTGCCAGCAGTTCAATTGGAAACACCATATATTTT.

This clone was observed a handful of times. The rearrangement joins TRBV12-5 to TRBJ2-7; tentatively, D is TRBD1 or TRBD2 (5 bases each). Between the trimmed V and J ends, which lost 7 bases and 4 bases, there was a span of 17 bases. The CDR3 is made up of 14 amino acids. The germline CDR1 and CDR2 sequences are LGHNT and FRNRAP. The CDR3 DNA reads TGTGCTAGTGAGGGGTCATCGGGGAAATACGAGCAGTACTTC. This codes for CASEGSSGKYEQYF.

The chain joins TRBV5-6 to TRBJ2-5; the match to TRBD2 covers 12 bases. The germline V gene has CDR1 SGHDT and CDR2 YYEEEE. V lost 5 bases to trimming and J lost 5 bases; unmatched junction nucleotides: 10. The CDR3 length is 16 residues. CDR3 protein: CASSLSGTSGSETQYF. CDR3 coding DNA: TGTGCCAGCAGTCTATCCGGGACTAGCGGGTCTGAGACCCAGTACTTC.

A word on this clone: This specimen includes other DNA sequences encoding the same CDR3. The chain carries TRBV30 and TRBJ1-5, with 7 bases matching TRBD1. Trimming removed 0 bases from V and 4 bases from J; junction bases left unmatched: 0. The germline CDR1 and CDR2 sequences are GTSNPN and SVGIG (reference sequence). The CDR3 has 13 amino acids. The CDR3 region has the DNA TGTGCCTGGAGTGTACAGGGGAATCAGCCCCAGCATTTT. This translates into CAWSVQGNQPQHF. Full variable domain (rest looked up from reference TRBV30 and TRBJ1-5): SQTIHQWPATLVQPVGSPLSLECTVEGTSNPNLYWYRQAAGRGLQLLFYSVGIGQISSEVPQNLSASRPQDRQFILSSKKLLLSDSGFYLCAWSVQGNQPQHFGDGTRLSIL.

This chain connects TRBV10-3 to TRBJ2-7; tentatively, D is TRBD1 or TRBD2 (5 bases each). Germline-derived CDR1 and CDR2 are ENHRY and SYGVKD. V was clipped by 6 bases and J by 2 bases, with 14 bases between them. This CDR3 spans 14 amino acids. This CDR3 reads CAIRAGTETYEQYF. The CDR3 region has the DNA TGTGCCATCAGAGCCGGGACGGAGACCTACGAGCAGTACTTC.

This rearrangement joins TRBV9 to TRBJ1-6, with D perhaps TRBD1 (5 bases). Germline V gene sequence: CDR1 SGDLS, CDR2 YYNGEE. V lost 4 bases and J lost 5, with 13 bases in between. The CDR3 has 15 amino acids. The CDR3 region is CASSFYAGDNSPLHF. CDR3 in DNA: TGTGCCAGCAGCTTTTATGCGGGGGATAATTCACCCCTCCACTTT.

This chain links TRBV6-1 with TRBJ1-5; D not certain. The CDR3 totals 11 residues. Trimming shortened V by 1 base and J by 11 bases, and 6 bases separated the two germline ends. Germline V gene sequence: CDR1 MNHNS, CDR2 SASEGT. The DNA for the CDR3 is TGTGCCAGCAGTGAAGGAGCGACCCAGCATTTT. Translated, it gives CASSEGATQHF.

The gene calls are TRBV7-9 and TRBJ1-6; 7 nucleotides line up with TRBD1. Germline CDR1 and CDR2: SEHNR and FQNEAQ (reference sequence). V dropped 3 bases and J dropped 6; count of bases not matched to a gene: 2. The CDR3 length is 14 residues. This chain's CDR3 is CASSFSGGNSPLHF. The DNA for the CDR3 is TGTGCCAGCAGCTTCTCAGGGGGTAATTCACCCCTCCACTTT.

CDR3 DNA: TGCGCCAGCAGCGTCTTCGGAGCGGGGGGGACAGATACGCAGTATTTT. Its protein product is CASSVFGAGGTDTQYF. This chain uses TRBV5-1 with TRBJ2-3, with 10 bases aligning to TRBD2. The CDR3 totals 16 residues. The germline V gene has CDR1 SGHRS and CDR2 YFSETQ. V gave up 4 bases and J gave up 3 bases; unmatched junction bases: 8.

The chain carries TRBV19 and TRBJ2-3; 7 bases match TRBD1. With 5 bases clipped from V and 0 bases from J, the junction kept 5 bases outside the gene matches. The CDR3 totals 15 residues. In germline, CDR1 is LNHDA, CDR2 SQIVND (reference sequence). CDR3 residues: CASSGTVSSTDTQYF. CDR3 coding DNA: TGTGCCAGTAGTGGGACAGTCTCTAGCACAGATACGCAGTATTTT.

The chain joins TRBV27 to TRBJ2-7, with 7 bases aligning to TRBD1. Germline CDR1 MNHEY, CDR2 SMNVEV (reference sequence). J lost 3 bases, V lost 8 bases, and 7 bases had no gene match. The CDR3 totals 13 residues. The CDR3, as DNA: TGTGCCAGCTACCGACAGGGTAGCTACGAGCAGTACTTC. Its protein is CASYRQGSYEQYF.

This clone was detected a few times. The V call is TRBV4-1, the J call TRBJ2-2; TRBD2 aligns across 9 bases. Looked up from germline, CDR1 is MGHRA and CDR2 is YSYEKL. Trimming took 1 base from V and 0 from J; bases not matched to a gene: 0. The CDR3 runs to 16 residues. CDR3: CASSQGTSANTGELFF. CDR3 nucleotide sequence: TGCGCCAGCAGCCAAGGGACTAGCGCGAACACCGGGGAGCTGTTTTTT.

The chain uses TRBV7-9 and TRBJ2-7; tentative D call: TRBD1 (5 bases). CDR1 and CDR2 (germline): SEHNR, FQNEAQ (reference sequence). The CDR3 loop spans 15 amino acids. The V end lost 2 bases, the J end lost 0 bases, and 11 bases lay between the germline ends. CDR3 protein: CASSLLQGTSYEQYF. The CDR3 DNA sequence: TGTGCCAGCAGCTTACTCCAGGGAACCTCCTACGAGCAGTACTTC.

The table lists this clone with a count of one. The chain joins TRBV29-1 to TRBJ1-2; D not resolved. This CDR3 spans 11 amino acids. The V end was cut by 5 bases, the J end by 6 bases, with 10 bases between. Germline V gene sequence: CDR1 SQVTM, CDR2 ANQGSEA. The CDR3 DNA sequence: TGCAGCGTTTCCGGAGGAGATGGCTACACCTTC. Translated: CSVSGGDGYTF.

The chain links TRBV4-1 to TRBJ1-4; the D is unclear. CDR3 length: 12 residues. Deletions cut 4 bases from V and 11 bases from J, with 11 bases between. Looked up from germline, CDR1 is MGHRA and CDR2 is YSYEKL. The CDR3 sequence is CASSPVAGKLFF. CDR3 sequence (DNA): TGCGCCAGCAGCCCCGTAGCGGGGAAACTGTTTTTT.

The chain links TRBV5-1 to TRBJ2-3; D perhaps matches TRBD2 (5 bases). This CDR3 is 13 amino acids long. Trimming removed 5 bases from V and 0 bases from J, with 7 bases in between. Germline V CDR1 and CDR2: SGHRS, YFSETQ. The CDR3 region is CASSRGSTDTQYF. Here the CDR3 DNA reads TGCGCCAGCAGTCGGGGTAGCACAGATACGCAGTATTTT. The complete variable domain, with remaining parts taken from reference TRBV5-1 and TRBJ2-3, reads KAGVTQTPRYLIKTRGQQVTLSCSPISGHRSVSWYQQTPGQGLQFLFEYFSETQRNKGNFPGRFSGRQFSNSRSEMNVSTLELGDSALYLCASSRGSTDTQYFGPGTRLTVL.

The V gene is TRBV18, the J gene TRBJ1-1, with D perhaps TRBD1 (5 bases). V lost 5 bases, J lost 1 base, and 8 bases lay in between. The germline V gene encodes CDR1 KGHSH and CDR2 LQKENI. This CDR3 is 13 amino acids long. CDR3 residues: CASSEQANTEAFF. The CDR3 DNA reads TGTGCCAGCTCAGAACAGGCGAACACTGAAGCTTTCTTT.

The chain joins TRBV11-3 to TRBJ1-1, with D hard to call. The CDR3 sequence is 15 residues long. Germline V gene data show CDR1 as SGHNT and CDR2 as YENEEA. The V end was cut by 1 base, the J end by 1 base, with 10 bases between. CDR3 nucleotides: TGTGCCAGCAGCTTAGGTAGTGTGCAGAACACTGAAGCTTTCTTT. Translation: CASSLGSVQNTEAFF.

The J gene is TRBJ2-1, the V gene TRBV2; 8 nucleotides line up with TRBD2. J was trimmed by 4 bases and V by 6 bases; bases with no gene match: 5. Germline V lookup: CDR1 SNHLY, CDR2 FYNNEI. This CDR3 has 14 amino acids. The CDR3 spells CASSMAGGYNEQFF. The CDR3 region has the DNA TGTGCCAGCAGCATGGCGGGAGGATACAATGAGCAGTTCTTC.

CDR3 sequence: CSVLAGGLGNEQFF. In DNA, the CDR3 is TGCAGCGTCCTCGCAGGGGGCCTAGGTAATGAGCAGTTCTTC. J is TRBJ2-1 and V is TRBV29-1; 8 bases fit TRBD1. CDR1 is SQVTM and CDR2 is ANQGSEA in the germline V gene. The CDR3 length is 14 residues. After removal of 6 bases from V and 7 bases from J, the junction contained 11 bases not matched to a gene.

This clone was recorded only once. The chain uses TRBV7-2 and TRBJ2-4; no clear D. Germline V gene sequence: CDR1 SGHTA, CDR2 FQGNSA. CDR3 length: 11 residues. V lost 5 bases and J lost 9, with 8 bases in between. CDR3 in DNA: TGTGCCAGCAGCGCGGCAGGCATTCAGTACTTC. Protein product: CASSAAGIQYF.

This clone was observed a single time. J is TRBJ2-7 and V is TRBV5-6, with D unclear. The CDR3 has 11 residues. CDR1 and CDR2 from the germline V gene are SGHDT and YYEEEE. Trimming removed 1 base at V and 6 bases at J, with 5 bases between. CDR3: CASSLWGEQYF. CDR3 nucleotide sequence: TGTGCCAGCAGCTTGTGGGGCGAGCAGTACTTC. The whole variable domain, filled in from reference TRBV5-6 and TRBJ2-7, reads DAGVTQSPTHLIKTRGQQVTLRCSPKSGHDTVSWYQQALGQGPQFIFQYYEEEERQRGNFPDRFSGHQFPNYSSELNVNALLLGDSALYLCASSLWGEQYFGPGTRLTVT.

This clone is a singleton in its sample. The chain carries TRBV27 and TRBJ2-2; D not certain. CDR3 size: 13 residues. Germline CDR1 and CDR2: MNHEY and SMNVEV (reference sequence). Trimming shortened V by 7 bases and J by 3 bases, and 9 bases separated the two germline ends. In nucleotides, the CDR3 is TGTGCCAGCATCTCATGGGACACCGGGGAGCTGTTTTTT. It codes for CASISWDTGELFF.

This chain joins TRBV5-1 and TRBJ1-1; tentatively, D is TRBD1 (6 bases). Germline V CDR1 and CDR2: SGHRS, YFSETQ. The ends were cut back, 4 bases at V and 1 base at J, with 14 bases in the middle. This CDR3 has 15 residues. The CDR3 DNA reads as TGCGCCAGCAGCACCAGGGGTTTCGAGAACACTGAAGCTTTCTTT. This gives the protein CASSTRGFENTEAFF.

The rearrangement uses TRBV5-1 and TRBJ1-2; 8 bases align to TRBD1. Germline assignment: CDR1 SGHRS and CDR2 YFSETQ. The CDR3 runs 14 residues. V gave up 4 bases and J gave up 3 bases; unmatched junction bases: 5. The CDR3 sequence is CASSKGQVHYGYTF. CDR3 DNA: TGCGCCAGCAGCAAGGGACAGGTTCACTATGGCTACACCTTC.